This T cell receptor beta chain was recovered during a study of PD-1 blockade in classical Hodgkin lymphoma. Each patient's relapse followed autologous stem cell transplantation, and brentuximab vedotin exposure varied. Only in-frame clones appear in the TCRdb table, and some are missing; sequencing was by immunoSEQ multiplex PCR. The table has nearly 55,000 clones, approximately 81% seen once. The germline gives CDR1 SGHTA, CDR2 FQGNSA. The CDR3 spans 14 residues. Trimming stripped 5 bases from V and 10 bases from J, with 18 bases between. This clone was detected once. Here the sequenced sample was peripheral blood mononuclear cells (PBMCs), taken at baseline. The origin of this receptor is a human donor with classical Hodgkin lymphoma. This chain joins TRBV7-2 and TRBJ1-5; D is perhaps TRBD1 (6 bases). CDR3 protein: CASSEQVQGLPQHF. DNA for the CDR3: TGTGCCAGCAGCGAACAGGTTCAGGGGCTTCCCCAGCATTTT.